Presented here are 14 T cell receptor beta chains from one specimen sequenced in a study of breast tumors, draining lymph nodes, adjacent tissues. TCRdb processed the multiplex PCR reads anew with MiXCR; each CDR3 protein has one entry. This table holds some 66,000 distinct CDR3 sequences, approximately 57% found once. Sample: breast tumor tissue. The origin of the receptors is a female donor with breast cancer. Some clones in this sample may be carry-over from other donors' samples.

The chain carries TRBV11-2 and TRBJ2-5; D not certain. Looked up from germline, CDR1 is SGHAT and CDR2 is FQNNGV. The length of the CDR3 is 18 residues. Between the trimmed V and J ends, which lost 5 bases and 2 bases, there was a span of 24 bases. The CDR3 sequence is CASSMTLILYRVQETQYF. The CDR3 DNA reads TGTGCCAGCAGCATGACCTTGATTCTGTACAGAGTTCAAGAGACCCAGTACTTC. The full variable domain, with the rest looked up from reference TRBV11-2 and TRBJ2-5, is EAGVAQSPRYKIIEKRQSVAFWCNPISGHATLYWYQQILGQGPKLLIQFQNNGVVDDSQLPKDRFSAERLKGVDSTLKIQPAKLEDSAVYLCASSMTLILYRVQETQYFGPGTRLLVL.

With regard to this clonotype: The junction and the germline gene differ at one end; a read error may be behind it. V is TRBV7-9 and J is TRBJ2-6; possible D gene TRBD1, 5 bases. Germline assignment: CDR1 SEHNR and CDR2 FQNEAQ (reference sequence). The CDR3 contains 15 residues. CDR3 sequence (DNA): TGTGCCAGCAGCCCCGACTCTACTGGGGCCTACGTCCTGACTTTC. Translated, it gives CASSPDSTGAYVLTF.

This clonotype was detected a few times. This chain links TRBV24-1 with TRBJ2-7, with no clear D. V was shortened by 4 bases and J by 7 bases, with 22 bases between the two germline ends. The CDR3 is 16 residues long. The germline CDR1 and CDR2 sequences are KGHDR and SFDVKD. In DNA, the CDR3 is TGTGCCACCAGTGACAATCTGCCTTCCGTAGTGGGAGAGCAGTACTTC. As protein: CATSDNLPSVVGEQYF.

V and J are TRBV7-9 and TRBJ2-1; D is unresolved. This CDR3 has 14 residues. Germline V CDR1 and CDR2: SEHNR, FQNEAQ (reference sequence). Trimming took off 0 bases at V and 6 bases at J, with 9 bases between the two ends. CDR3 amino acids: CASSLAHAGNEQFF. The CDR3 nucleotides are TGTGCCAGCAGCTTAGCGCACGCCGGCAATGAGCAGTTCTTC.

This clonotype has just one count. The V gene is TRBV28, the J gene TRBJ2-7; 10 nucleotides agree with TRBD1. Germline V gene data show CDR1 as MDHEN and CDR2 as SYDVKM. The length of the CDR3 is 15 residues. The V segment lost 2 bases and the J segment 12 bases; nucleotides outside the gene matches: 13. The CDR3 region has the DNA TGTGCCAGCAGTTTAGGGGGGACAGGGGTGTACGGGCGGTACTTC. Its protein product is CASSLGGTGVYGRYF.

CDR3 sequence reads: CAWSGVDQPQHF. The CDR3, as DNA: TGTGCCTGGAGTGGTGTAGATCAGCCCCAGCATTTT. The genes are TRBV30 and TRBJ1-5; D gene uncertain. The V end was cut by 1 base, the J end by 5 bases, with 6 bases between. The germline V gene encodes CDR1 GTSNPN and CDR2 SVGIG (reference sequence). The CDR3 is 12 amino acids.

This sequence joins TRBV20-1 and TRBJ1-6; D gene unclear. The germline CDR1 and CDR2 sequences are DFQATT and SNEGSKA (reference sequence). The CDR3 contains 14 residues. Trimming removed 6 bases at V and 7 bases at J, with 16 bases between. This CDR3 reads CSAGRNPWNSPLHF. In DNA, the CDR3 is TGCAGTGCCGGGCGGAACCCCTGGAATTCACCCCTCCACTTT.

Comments on this clonotype: A much more abundant neighbour one base away suggests this may be a read error. This chain joins TRBV20-1 and TRBJ1-4, with D tentatively TRBD1 (5 bases). Looked up from germline, CDR1 is DFQATT and CDR2 is SNEGSKA (reference sequence). The CDR3 is 14 residues long. Trimming took off 7 bases at V and 10 bases at J, with 22 bases between the two ends. The CDR3 sequence is CSVRKAGMSGKLFF. The DNA of the CDR3 is TGCAGTGTTAGGAAGGCAGGGATGTCTGGAAAACTGTTTTTT.

A word on this clonotype: One junction end does not reproduce the germline sequence, and a read error may be involved. The genes are TRBV3-1 and TRBJ2-7; D is ambiguous. CDR3 size: 12 residues. From germline, CDR1 is LGHDT and CDR2 YNNKEL (reference sequence). The CDR3 reads CASSQVIGSLDF. CDR3 sequence (DNA): TGTGCCAGCAGCCAAGTTATAGGTTCCCTGGACTTC.

Turning to this clonotype: Being one base from a much bigger clone, this may be a read error. CDR3 protein: CASRPGENYGYTF. The CDR3, as DNA: TGTGCCAGCAGACCGGGAGAAAACTATGGCTACACCTTC. The rearrangement joins TRBV6-5 to TRBJ1-2; D not certain. The CDR3 spans 13 residues. CDR1 is MNHEY, CDR2 SVGAGI, per germline. Trimming took 6 bases from V and 2 from J, leaving 10 bases between them.

The gene calls are TRBV5-1 and TRBJ2-2, with 11 bases fitting TRBD2. Trimming removed 5 bases from V and 6 bases from J; junction bases left unmatched: 6. Per germline, CDR1 SGHRS and CDR2 YFSETQ. CDR3 length: 15 amino acids. The CDR3 DNA follows: TGCGCCAGCAGAGGCCTAGCGGGAGGTCCCGGGGAGCTGTTTTTT. It yields the protein CASRGLAGGPGELFF.

This clonotype was detected many times. The chain employs TRBV5-8 and TRBJ1-2; 8 nucleotides line up with TRBD1. V dropped 0 bases and J dropped 7; count of bases not matched to a gene: 2. The CDR3 has 13 residues. Germline assignment: CDR1 SGHTS and CDR2 YDEGEE. The CDR3 coding sequence is TGTGCCAGCAGCTTGGACAGGGGGTTTGGCTACACCTTC. Residues: CASSLDRGFGYTF.

This clonotype appeared many times. The chain recombines TRBV7-2 with TRBJ2-5; either TRBD1 or TRBD2 may fit D (5 bases each). The germline V and J ends were trimmed by 7 bases and 4 bases, with 16 bases remaining between them. CDR1 is SGHTA and CDR2 is FQGNSA in the germline V gene. The CDR3 loop spans 14 amino acids. DNA for the CDR3: TGTGCCAGCACCCCTCGGGACGTCAGAGAGACCCAGTACTTC. Encoded protein: CASTPRDVRETQYF.

The rearrangement joins TRBV7-6 to TRBJ2-1, with 11 bases matching TRBD2. Germline values: CDR1 SGHVS, CDR2 FNYEAQ. J lost 3 bases, V lost 2 bases, and 6 bases had no gene match. This CDR3 has 17 residues. The DNA of the CDR3 is TGTGCCAGCAGCTTAAGAACTAGCGGGAGCGGCTACAATGAGCAGTTCTTC. Amino acids: CASSLRTSGSGYNEQFF.